Many counts were recorded for the clone carrying this TCR beta chain. RNA transcripts were the template for amplifying TCR beta CDR3 regions. An initial round of RT-PCR targeting the TCR CDR3 relied on the HTBI primer set. TCRdb independently ran MiXCR on the multiplex PCR reads; one entry per CDR3 protein. The sample comprises around 690,000 distinct CDR3 sequences, roughly 17% of which are singletons, and roughly 15% rests with the top ten. This entry comes from a study of T cells in Graves' hyperthyroidism and ophthalmopathy. The CDR3 extends over 14 amino acids. V was shortened by 3 bases and J by 4 bases, with 12 bases between the two germline ends. Clinical symptoms, serum thyroxine and TRAb, thyroid ultrasound and orbital computed tomography were used for the diagnoses.

V usage is TRBV12-3 or TRBV12-4 and J usage is TRBJ1-1; D may be TRBD1 (5 bases). Sequenced input: blood. The clonotype originates from a man in his forties or fifties with Graves' hyperthyroidism. The DNA of the CDR3 is TGTGCCAGCAGTTTCGGCAGGGTGGGCACTGAAGCTTTCTTT. Amino acids: CASSFGRVGTEAFF.